This TCR beta chain was observed in a study of T cells in Graves' hyperthyroidism and ophthalmopathy. The wider study: Blood from the periphery was taken at initial diagnosis, before any treatment.

What was amplified from RNA transcripts were TCR beta CDR3 regions. In the first-round RT-PCR of the TCR CDR3, the HTBI primer set was used. TCRdb reprocessed the multiplex PCR reads via MiXCR and lists one record per CDR3 protein. The table shows about 600,000 distinct CDR3 sequences, with roughly 15% occurring only once. Subjects with ophthalmopathy showed a Clinical Activity Score no lower than 3, a NOSPECS grade no lower than 4, and a duration shorter than 3 months. Researchers barred patients who had uncontrolled infection, other autoimmune disease, pregnancy or lactation. At least ten counts were recorded for this clonotype. Trimming shortened V by 2 bases and J by 1 base, and 18 bases separated the two germline ends. Germline CDR1 and CDR2: SEHNR and FQNEAQ (reference sequence). The CDR3 consists of 18 residues.

This receptor was taken from a woman in her forties or fifties with Graves' ophthalmopathy. This chain uses TRBV7-9 with TRBJ2-1; D not certain. The sample taken for sequencing was blood. CDR3 DNA sequence: TGTGCCAGCAGCTTACCCGCCACTGGGATCCGGTCCTACAATGAGCAGTTCTTC. Residues: CASSLPATGIRSYNEQFF. The full variable domain, completed using reference TRBV7-9 and TRBJ2-1, is DTGVSQNPRHKITKRGQNVTFRCDPISEHNRLYWYRQTLGQGPEFLTYFQNEAQLEKSRLLSDRFSAERPKGSFSTLEIQRTEQGDSAMYLCASSLPATGIRSYNEQFFGPGTRLTVL.